A selection of T cell receptor beta chains follows, all from one sample in a study of blood T cell repertoires in COVID-19. Clones were sequenced by immunoSEQ multiplex PCR, and TCRdb holds only the in-frame ones, with some missing. Here the sample spans hundreds of thousands of clones, around 88% being singletons. Sequenced input: peripheral blood. The receptors shown here come from a woman aged 60-75 years with COVID-19, enrolled during active disease. The CDR3 runs from the conserved cysteine through the conserved F or W. The order of the fields is D gene, CDR3 length, J gene, V gene, CDR3 protein. A D gene is named only where the DNA matches it firmly.

>TRBD1|15|TRBJ2-7|TRBV5-8
CASTRTGVPSYEQYF
>TRBD1|14|TRBJ2-7|TRBV15
CATSRKGASYEQYF
>-|13|TRBJ1-6|TRBV27
CASTTDLRAPLHF
>-|14|TRBJ1-1|TRBV3-1/TRBV3-2
CASSQGSLNTEAFF
>-|17|TRBJ1-5|TRBV6-2/TRBV6-3
CASSYSGGRRGNQPQHF
>TRBD2|16|TRBJ2-1|TRBV16
CASSRRGGGGGNEQFF
>TRBD2|13|TRBJ2-7|TRBV6-5
CASSGAGGYEQYF
>-|14|TRBJ2-7|TRBV7-8
CASSLAPTSYEQYF
>-|14|TRBJ2-7|TRBV6-5
CASSYLGTFYEQYF
>TRBD1|14|TRBJ2-7|TRBV27
CASRRQGLTYEQYF
>-|13|TRBJ2-7|TRBV18
CASSPPSLYEQYF
>TRBD1|19|TRBJ1-2|TRBV15
CATSRDRDRGRRGYYGYTF
>-|16|TRBJ1-1|TRBV10-1
CASTKTGHRKNTEAFF
>TRBD1|16|TRBJ2-5|TRBV11-2
CASSLSPGQSQETQYF
>TRBD1|14|TRBJ1-1|TRBV19
CASSANGQDTEAFF
>TRBD1|17|TRBJ1-6|TRBV5-1
CASSLSFDRAGDSPLHF
>TRBD1|17|TRBJ1-6|TRBV19
CASHRTGRFSYNSPLHF
>TRBD1|17|TRBJ1-2|TRBV18
CASSPRPKDRGGEGYTF
>-|17|TRBJ2-5|TRBV30
CAWSSPRRGSIQETQYF
>-|14|TRBJ2-2|TRBV9
CASSVELNTGELFF
>-|13|TRBJ2-2|TRBV27
CASSSRDSGELFF
>TRBD2|16|TRBJ2-3|TRBV6-2/TRBV6-3
CASSKLGAGVTDTQYF
>TRBD1|16|TRBJ1-4|TRBV19
CASSIWGTGRLEKLFF
>-|14|TRBJ1-2|TRBV9
CASSASDGSYGYTF
>TRBD1|16|TRBJ2-1|TRBV5-8
CASSSTGTGNYNEQFF
>-|16|TRBJ2-3|TRBV4-2
CASSQEASLRTDTQYF
>-|14|TRBJ2-5|TRBV18
CASSSPTQRETQYF
>TRBD1|12|TRBJ2-7|TRBV10-3
CATVGTGLEQYF
>-|15|TRBJ2-3|TRBV25-1
CASSESSWSTDTQYF
>-|15|TRBJ1-2|TRBV27
CASSLLMGGDYGYTF
>TRBD1|14|TRBJ2-7|TRBV30
CAWSPRDRVHEQYF
>-|13|TRBJ1-1|TRBV29-1
CSSLGQLNTEAFF
>TRBD1|12|TRBJ1-1|TRBV30
CAWSTGGTEAFF
>-|16|TRBJ2-2|TRBV7-3
CASSLEGQLFTGELFF
>TRBD1|15|TRBJ1-5|TRBV11-2
CASSFGQGGNQPQHF
>-|15|TRBJ2-5|TRBV5-1
CASSLAGVYQETQYF
>-|13|TRBJ1-5|TRBV19
CATNAGDLQPQHF
>-|15|TRBJ2-3|TRBV9
CASSRISGITDTQYF
>-|14|TRBJ2-2|TRBV5-1
CASSVSPNTGELFF
>-|13|TRBJ1-1|TRBV7-6
CASSLQGNTEAFF
>-|15|TRBJ2-6|TRBV7-3
CASSLEGAGANVLTF
>TRBD2|15|TRBJ2-7|TRBV7-9
CASSRLAGPHYEQYF
>-|15|TRBJ1-5|TRBV25-1
CASSERGTPNQPQHF
>TRBD1|16|TRBJ2-7|TRBV11-3
CASSLPRTGLSYEQYF
>-|15|TRBJ2-7|TRBV7-3
CASSLGPGTPYEQYF
>TRBD1|14|TRBJ1-2|TRBV9
CASSPPTGAYGYTF
>TRBD1|14|TRBJ1-2|TRBV5-1
CASSLGQGDQGYTF
>TRBD1|15|TRBJ1-2|TRBV6-4
CASRTLDREFYGYTF